This T cell receptor (beta chain) was found in a study of shared clonotypes between healthy human individuals. Worth noting for this clone: Its antigen remains unidentified.

The CDR3 runs 16 residues. CDR1 MNHNY and CDR2 SVGAGI come from the germline V gene (reference sequence). V lost 8 bases and J lost 0, with 20 bases in between. Notes on the study in general: Several donors held about 5% of naive CD4 clonotypes in common.

Original data processing: ImmunoSEQ yielded junction-only sequences lacking quality scores, so filtering differed. Measured with immunoSEQ multiplex PCR; TCRdb has only the in-frame clones, and not every one. D and trimming come from the DNA, and the V and J calls and clone size come from that table. The sample holds roughly 1 million clones; more than 65% are singletons and the top ten take around 1.4%. Material: memory CD4+ T cells sorted from blood. The subset: CD45RA-negative fraction. The chain joins TRBV6-6 to TRBJ2-7; a weak D match, TRBD1 (7 bases). This TCR came from a man aged 18-30 years in good health. For the CDR3, the DNA is TGTGCCAGCGGAACCCGCGGGACAGACCGCTCCTACGAGCAGTACTTC. It yields the protein CASGTRGTDRSYEQYF.